The rows below give T cell receptor beta chains drawn from one sample of a study of blood T cell repertoires in COVID-19. Method: immunoSEQ multiplex PCR; TCRdb's copy keeps in-frame clones and lacks some. The table records 80,000 to 95,000 clones, roughly 80% of them present only once. Material for sequencing was peripheral blood. The receptors were sampled from a man aged 80 or over with COVID-19, enrolled during active disease. CDR3s include the opening cysteine and the closing phenylalanine or tryptophan. Each record gives: CDR3 protein, CDR3 DNA, clone size, V gene, J gene, D gene. The D gene is left open where the match is weak. A clone size is listed for some rows: how often the clone was seen (once, few, many), or a class if it is expanded.

CASSRAGINQPQHF	TGTGCCAGTAGTAGAGCAGGGATCAATCAGCCCCAGCATTTT	NA	TRBV19	TRBJ1-5	NA
CASSLADRAHTEAFF	TGTGCCAGCAGCTTAGCCGACAGAGCGCACACTGAAGCTTTCTTT	many	TRBV7-8	TRBJ1-1	NA
CASSHGLAGFNEQFF	TGCGCCAGCAGCCACGGACTAGCGGGGTTTAATGAGCAGTTCTTC	NA	TRBV4-3	TRBJ2-1	TRBD2
CASSLGWGHEKLFF	TGTGCCAGCAGCTTGGGATGGGGGCATGAAAAACTGTTTTTT	NA	TRBV5-8	TRBJ1-4	NA
CAWTPGQGVTGELFF	TGTGCCTGGACCCCTGGGCAGGGGGTTACCGGGGAGCTGTTTTTT	NA	TRBV30	TRBJ2-2	TRBD1
CASSTTGVLGTGELFF	TGTGCCAGTAGTACGACAGGGGTTCTGGGGACCGGGGAGCTGTTTTTT	few	TRBV19	TRBJ2-2	TRBD1
CASSVRGTYNEQFF	TGTGCCAGCAGCGTCAGGGGGACCTACAATGAGCAGTTCTTC	NA	TRBV9	TRBJ2-1	TRBD1
CASNRESNQPQHF	TGTGCCAGCAACAGGGAGAGCAATCAGCCCCAGCATTTT	NA	TRBV2	TRBJ1-5	NA
CASSEGGGRGQPQHF	TGTGCCAGCAGTGAAGGGGGGGGGCGAGGGCAGCCCCAGCATTTT	NA	TRBV2	TRBJ1-5	NA
CASQLARTGKFNYGYTF	TGTGCCAGCCAGTTAGCCAGGACAGGGAAATTTAACTATGGCTACACCTTC	NA	TRBV19	TRBJ1-2	TRBD1
CASSPVSKNIQYF	TGTGCCAGCAGCCCCGTATCCAAAAACATTCAGTACTTC	NA	TRBV3-1/TRBV3-2	TRBJ2-4	NA
CASSPLAGGYEQYF	TGCGCCAGCAGCCCCCTAGCGGGAGGGTACGAGCAGTACTTC	once	TRBV5-1	TRBJ2-7	TRBD2
CASSRGRDRLNTEAFF	TGTGCCAGCTCTCGTGGCCGGGACAGACTGAACACTGAAGCTTTCTTT	NA	TRBV18	TRBJ1-1	TRBD1
CASSQDPVTNEKLFF	TGCGCCAGCAGCCAAGATCCAGTAACTAATGAAAAACTGTTTTTT	NA	TRBV4-1	TRBJ1-4	NA
CASSQTGWDTQYF	TGTGCCAGCAGCCAAACAGGGTGGGATACGCAGTATTTT	NA	TRBV7-3	TRBJ2-3	NA
CASSLGGDQPQHF	TGCGCCAGCAGCTTAGGCGGAGATCAGCCCCAGCATTTT	NA	TRBV5-1	TRBJ1-5	NA
CASTTPEGQGDKLFF	TGTGCCAGCACCACCCCCGAGGGACAGGGTGATAAACTGTTTTTT	once	TRBV2	TRBJ1-4	TRBD1
CASSQDAGTYSPLHF	TGTGCCAGCAGCCAAGACGCAGGGACTTATTCACCCCTCCACTTT	NA	TRBV3-1/TRBV3-2	TRBJ1-6	NA
CASSLVEGRVASQYF	TGCGCCAGCAGCTTGGTGGAGGGCAGGGTAGCCTCCCAGTACTTC	NA	TRBV5-1	TRBJ2-5	NA
CASSESGVGGEQFF	TGTGCCAGCAGTGAATCTGGGGTAGGGGGTGAGCAGTTCTTC	NA	TRBV6-1	TRBJ2-1	NA
CASSQEVFEGGLKGYTF	TGCGCCAGCAGCCAAGAAGTCTTCGAGGGGGGGCTGAAAGGCTACACCTTC	NA	TRBV4-1	TRBJ1-2	NA
CASSLGLAEIYEQYF	TGTGCCAGCAGCCTCGGACTAGCGGAAATATACGAGCAGTACTTC	NA	TRBV11-2	TRBJ2-7	TRBD2
CASSLGDTGELFF	TGTGCCAGCAGCCTCGGGGACACCGGGGAGCTGTTTTTT	NA	TRBV9	TRBJ2-2	NA
CASSLDRPGRDTQYF	TGCGCCAGCAGCTTGGACAGGCCCGGTAGGGATACGCAGTATTTT	NA	TRBV5-1	TRBJ2-3	NA
CASITGSYEQYF	TGTGCCAGCATAACAGGGTCCTACGAGCAGTACTTC	NA	TRBV2	TRBJ2-7	NA
CASSQAGRGGNSPLHF	TGCGCCAGCAGCCAAGCGGGGAGGGGAGGTAATTCACCCCTCCACTTT	NA	TRBV4-1	TRBJ1-6	NA
CASSLVYQGAKNIQYF	TGCGCCAGCAGCTTGGTCTACCAGGGGGCCAAAAACATTCAGTACTTC	NA	TRBV5-1	TRBJ2-4	NA
CASSQGRTGLLNSPLHF	TGTGCCAGCAGCCAAGGGAGGACAGGGTTATTGAATTCACCCCTCCACTTT	few	TRBV3-1/TRBV3-2	TRBJ1-6	TRBD1
CATSRDGRGTYNEQFF	TGTGCCACCAGCAGAGATGGAAGAGGAACCTACAATGAGCAGTTCTTC	NA	TRBV15	TRBJ2-1	NA
CSVARGGVNTEAFF	TGCAGCGTTGCAAGAGGAGGGGTCAACACTGAAGCTTTCTTT	once	TRBV29-1	TRBJ1-1	NA
CASRWTGDSNQPQHF	TGTGCCAGCAGGTGGACAGGGGATAGCAATCAGCCCCAGCATTTT	NA	TRBV6-5	TRBJ1-5	TRBD1
CASSRGRLADRETQYF	TGTGCCAGCTCACGGGGCCGACTAGCGGATAGGGAGACCCAGTACTTC	NA	TRBV18	TRBJ2-5	TRBD2
CASSSAGGAHNEQFF	TGCGCCAGCAGCTCAGCGGGGGGGGCGCACAATGAGCAGTTCTTC	NA	TRBV5-1	TRBJ2-1	TRBD2
CASSLRGGEYTEAFF	TGTGCCAGCAGCTTGCGTGGGGGCGAGTACACTGAAGCTTTCTTT	NA	TRBV5-5	TRBJ1-1	NA
CASSSMGANVLTF	TGTGCCAGCAGCTCTATGGGGGCCAACGTCCTGACTTTC	NA	TRBV3-1/TRBV3-2	TRBJ2-6	NA
CASSRQGQGQDGYTF	TGTGCCAGCAGCCGCCAGGGACAGGGGCAGGATGGCTACACCTTC	few	TRBV7-3	TRBJ1-2	TRBD1
CASSPAGAGGGDEQFF	TGTGCCAGCAGTCCGGCGGGTGCGGGAGGTGGCGATGAGCAGTTCTTC	NA	TRBV28	TRBJ2-1	TRBD2
CASSQHRRVGQYF	TGTGCCAGCAGCCAACATCGACGAGTCGGGCAGTACTTC	NA	TRBV3-1/TRBV3-2	TRBJ2-4	NA
CASSRTGEGEQYF	TGTGCCAGCAGCAGGACAGGGGAGGGCGAGCAGTACTTC	NA	TRBV7-9	TRBJ2-7	TRBD1
CAWSGGGGDGYTF	TGTGCCTGGAGTGGAGGGGGGGGCGATGGCTACACCTTC	few	TRBV30	TRBJ1-2	NA
CAWETPGTGSYEQYF	TGTGCCTGGGAAACCCCCGGGACAGGGAGCTACGAGCAGTACTTC	NA	TRBV30	TRBJ2-7	TRBD1
CASSLAGSYEQYF	TGCGCCAGCAGCTTGGCGGGTTCCTACGAGCAGTACTTC	few	TRBV5-1	TRBJ2-7	NA
CASSSRGAYEQYF	TGTGCCAGCAGCTCTAGGGGTGCCTACGAGCAGTACTTC	NA	TRBV7-2	TRBJ2-7	NA
CASSLRSSGSVGTDTQYF	TGTGCCAGCAGCTTAAGGAGTAGCGGGAGTGTAGGTACAGATACGCAGTATTTT	NA	TRBV7-3	TRBJ2-3	TRBD2
CASSEGAALPYEQYF	TGTGCCAGCAGTGAAGGGGCCGCCCTCCCATACGAGCAGTACTTC	NA	TRBV2	TRBJ2-7	NA
CASSPRRTGGAGTEAFF	TGTGCCAGCTCACCTCGTAGGACAGGGGGCGCGGGCACTGAAGCTTTCTTT	few	TRBV18	TRBJ1-1	TRBD1
CASILDRTNYGYTF	TGTGCCAGCATCCTGGACAGGACGAACTATGGCTACACCTTC	once	TRBV6-5	TRBJ1-2	TRBD1
CASSLADRVGYTF	TGTGCCAGCAGCTTAGCAGACAGGGTTGGCTACACCTTC	NA	TRBV7-9	TRBJ1-2	TRBD1